This is a list of T cell receptor beta chains from one sample in a study of T-cell reconstitution after alpha-beta-depleted transplantation in children. TCRdb re-called the PCR reads through MiXCR, storing one row per CDR3 protein. The sample yields about 500,000 distinct CDR3 sequences, about 30% seen once. Material: PBMCs from the stem cell graft donor, obtained from the stem cell graft. Receptors originate from a human donor who donated a stem cell graft to a child with aplastic anemia. Both conserved end residues are part of each CDR3. Fields, in order: CDR3 DNA, CDR3 protein, clone size, J gene, V gene, D gene. The D gene is left open where the match is weak. Expanded clones are given a class, and other clones once, few, many or no size at all.

DNA: TGCGCCAGCAGCCCGTTGGACTTCAATGAGCAGTTCTTC
CDR3: CASSPLDFNEQFF
size: NA
J: TRBJ2-1
V: TRBV5-1
D: NA

DNA: TGTGCCAGCAGCCAAGGAGGGACAGGCGGGGATTTT
CDR3: CASSQGGTGGDF
size: once
J: TRBJ1-3
V: TRBV7-2
D: TRBD1

DNA: TGCAGTGCTAGGGGGGGAGGAGATACGCAGTATTTT
CDR3: CSARGGGDTQYF
size: NA
J: TRBJ2-3
V: TRBV20-1
D: NA

DNA: TGTGCCAGCTCACCTCGGACGCTTTCCTCTGGAAACACCATATATTTT
CDR3: CASSPRTLSSGNTIYF
size: NA
J: TRBJ1-3
V: TRBV18
D: NA

DNA: TGCAGCGTGGGACGCGGGACAAATGTCGAGAACACCGGGGAGCTGTTTTTT
CDR3: CSVGRGTNVENTGELFF
size: NA
J: TRBJ2-2
V: TRBV29-1
D: NA

DNA: TGTGCCAGCAGCCACCGAATAATGACTAGCGAACGCACAGATACGCAGTATTTT
CDR3: CASSHRIMTSERTDTQYF
size: NA
J: TRBJ2-3
V: TRBV7-6
D: TRBD2

DNA: TGCAGTGCTAGGTCTAGCGGGGCCTACAATGAGCAGTTCTTC
CDR3: CSARSSGAYNEQFF
size: many
J: TRBJ2-1
V: TRBV20-1
D: TRBD2

DNA: TGTGCCAGCAGGGGTCGTGGGGACACTGAAGCTTTCTTT
CDR3: CASRGRGDTEAFF
size: few
J: TRBJ1-1
V: TRBV7-9
D: NA

DNA: TGTGCCAGCGCCCCGTCCCCGGGAGGGAGGGATGAGCAGTTCTTC
CDR3: CASAPSPGGRDEQFF
size: NA
J: TRBJ2-1
V: TRBV6-1
D: TRBD2

DNA: TGCAGCGTCCCAGGGGGCTTGGGCCCCTACGAGCAGTACTTC
CDR3: CSVPGGLGPYEQYF
size: NA
J: TRBJ2-7
V: TRBV29-1
D: TRBD1

DNA: TGTGCCAGCAGTTACTCGATTCGGGGAGAGGGGCTGTTTTTT
CDR3: CASSYSIRGEGLFF
size: NA
J: TRBJ1-4
V: TRBV6-5
D: NA

DNA: TGCAGCGTTGAAGATCACGAACGTAGAGCTTTCTTT
CDR3: CSVEDHERRAFF
size: NA
J: TRBJ1-1
V: TRBV29-1
D: NA

DNA: TGTGCCAGCAGCTTAACGGCTAGCGGAGACAATGAGCAGTTCTTC
CDR3: CASSLTASGDNEQFF
size: NA
J: TRBJ2-1
V: TRBV7-3
D: TRBD2

DNA: TGCGCCAGCAGCTTTCCGGGACAGGGGATTATCAATGAGCAGTTCTTC
CDR3: CASSFPGQGIINEQFF
size: NA
J: TRBJ2-1
V: TRBV5-1
D: TRBD1

DNA: TGCGCCAGCAGCCAAGACCCGGCGGGGGTGGATGAGCAGTTCTTC
CDR3: CASSQDPAGVDEQFF
size: NA
J: TRBJ2-1
V: TRBV4-3
D: TRBD2

DNA: TGCAGTGCTAGGGAGGACAGGGTCACTGAAGCTTTCTTT
CDR3: CSAREDRVTEAFF
size: many
J: TRBJ1-1
V: TRBV20-1
D: TRBD1

DNA: TGTGCCTGGAGTGTAGGGGCTAGGCAGCCCCAGCATTTT
CDR3: CAWSVGARQPQHF
size: few
J: TRBJ1-5
V: TRBV30
D: NA

DNA: TGCGCCAGCAGCTTGGATTCCACCCGGAATGAGCAGTTCTTC
CDR3: CASSLDSTRNEQFF
size: NA
J: TRBJ2-1
V: TRBV5-1
D: NA

DNA: TGTGCCAGCAGCTCGCCTAACAGACTAGCGGGAAGGGCGAATGGGCAGTACTTC
CDR3: CASSSPNRLAGRANGQYF
size: NA
J: TRBJ2-7
V: TRBV11-1
D: TRBD2

DNA: TGTGCCAGCAGTTTATTAGGGCAGGGGGCGAATGGCTACACCTTC
CDR3: CASSLLGQGANGYTF
size: NA
J: TRBJ1-2
V: TRBV28
D: TRBD1

DNA: TGTGCCAGCAGTTTATTGCGGGACTCCACTGAAGCTTTCTTT
CDR3: CASSLLRDSTEAFF
size: few
J: TRBJ1-1
V: TRBV28
D: NA

DNA: TGTGCCAGCAGCATCGGGGACAGTACCTACAATGAGCAGTTCTTC
CDR3: CASSIGDSTYNEQFF
size: many
J: TRBJ2-1
V: TRBV12-3/TRBV12-4
D: TRBD1

DNA: TGCAGTGCCCCCCGGGGGCGACAAGAGACCCAGTACTTC
CDR3: CSAPRGRQETQYF
size: few
J: TRBJ2-5
V: TRBV20-1
D: NA

DNA: TGCAGTGCTAGATTTATTTCGTCCAGAGGCTACACCTTC
CDR3: CSARFISSRGYTF
size: few
J: TRBJ1-2
V: TRBV20-1
D: NA

DNA: TGTGCCACCAGCAGAGATTTTAATGTGGGCGGGAGCTCCTACGAGCAGTACTTC
CDR3: CATSRDFNVGGSSYEQYF
size: NA
J: TRBJ2-7
V: TRBV15
D: TRBD2

DNA: TGCGCCAGCAGCTCCCTCAGGGGTCATGAGCAGTTCTTC
CDR3: CASSSLRGHEQFF
size: NA
J: TRBJ2-1
V: TRBV5-1
D: NA

DNA: TGTGCCAGCAGCCCAGACACGCATCAGCCCCAGCATTTT
CDR3: CASSPDTHQPQHF
size: NA
J: TRBJ1-5
V: TRBV7-8
D: NA

DNA: TGTGCCAGCAGTCCTAAGACAGGGGCGACCTACGAGCAGTACTTC
CDR3: CASSPKTGATYEQYF
size: NA
J: TRBJ2-7
V: TRBV6-1
D: TRBD1

DNA: TGTGCCAGCTCACGAAACGTTGAATACGAGCAGTACTTC
CDR3: CASSRNVEYEQYF
size: NA
J: TRBJ2-7
V: TRBV18
D: NA

DNA: TGTGCCAGCAGTCCTAGTCGGATGAACACTGAAGCTTTCTTT
CDR3: CASSPSRMNTEAFF
size: NA
J: TRBJ1-1
V: TRBV28
D: NA

DNA: TGCAGCGTTGCCCAGGGGTTAGATACGCAGTATTTT
CDR3: CSVAQGLDTQYF
size: few
J: TRBJ2-3
V: TRBV29-1
D: NA